This T cell receptor beta chain comes out of a study of OX40 agonist ivuxolimab in advanced cancers. Study background: Dose-escalation patients were diagnosed with hepatocellular carcinoma, melanoma, renal cell cancer or head and neck cancer.

Using immunoSEQ multiplex PCR, the repertoire was profiled, and TCRdb retains in-frame clones only, with some absent. The table lists 40,000 to 45,000 clones, under 90% of them singletons. Comments on this clone: Its antigen remains unknown.

Broader study findings: Among T cells, CD8+ cells averaged more expanded clones than CD4+ cells. Antigens targeted by the expanded peripheral T cells were not determined. With doses of 0.1 to 3.0 mg/kg, CD4+ and CD8+ blood T cells had undergone clonal expansion by week 6.

This TCR was sampled from an adult with an advanced solid tumor such as melanoma, head and neck, liver or kidney cancer. Specimen: CD4+ or CD8+ T cells sorted from blood, collected in a trial of the OX40 agonist ivuxolimab.

CDR3 sequence reads: CASSYVAVNEQFF. DNA for the CDR3: TGTGCCAGCAGTTATGTGGCAGTCAATGAGCAGTTCTTC. The V gene is TRBV6-6, the J gene TRBJ2-1; no clear D gene. Per the germline V gene, CDR1 is MNHNY and CDR2 is SVGAGI (reference sequence). V was clipped by 3 bases and J by 6 bases, with 9 bases between them. CDR3 size: 13 residues.